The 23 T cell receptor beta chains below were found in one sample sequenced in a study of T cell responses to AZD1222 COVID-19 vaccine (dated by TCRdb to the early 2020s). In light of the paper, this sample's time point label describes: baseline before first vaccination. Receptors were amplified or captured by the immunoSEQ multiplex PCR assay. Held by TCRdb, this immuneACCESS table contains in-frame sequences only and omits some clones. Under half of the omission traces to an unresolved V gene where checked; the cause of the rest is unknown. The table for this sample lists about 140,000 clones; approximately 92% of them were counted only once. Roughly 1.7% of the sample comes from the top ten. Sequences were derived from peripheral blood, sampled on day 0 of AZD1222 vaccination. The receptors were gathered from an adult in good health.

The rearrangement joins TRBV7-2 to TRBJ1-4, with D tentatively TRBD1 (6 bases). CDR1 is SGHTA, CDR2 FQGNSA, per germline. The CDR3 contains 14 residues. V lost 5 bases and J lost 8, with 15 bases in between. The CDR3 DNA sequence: TGTGCCAGCAGCGACCAGGGGAGAGGGGAAAAACTGTTTTTT. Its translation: CASSDQGRGEKLFF.

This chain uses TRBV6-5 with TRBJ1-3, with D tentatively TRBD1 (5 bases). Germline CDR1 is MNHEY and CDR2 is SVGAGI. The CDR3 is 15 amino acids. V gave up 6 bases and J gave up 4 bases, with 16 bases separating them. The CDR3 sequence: CASSLGDRPGNTIYF. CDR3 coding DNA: TGTGCCAGCAGCCTTGGGGACCGACCAGGAAACACCATATATTTT.

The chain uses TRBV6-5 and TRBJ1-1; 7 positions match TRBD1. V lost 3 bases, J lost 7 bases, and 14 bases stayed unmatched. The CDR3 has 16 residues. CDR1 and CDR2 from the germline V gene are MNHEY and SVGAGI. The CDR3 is CASSYGDRGGSGEAFF. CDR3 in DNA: TGTGCCAGCAGTTATGGGGACCGAGGGGGCAGTGGTGAAGCTTTCTTT.

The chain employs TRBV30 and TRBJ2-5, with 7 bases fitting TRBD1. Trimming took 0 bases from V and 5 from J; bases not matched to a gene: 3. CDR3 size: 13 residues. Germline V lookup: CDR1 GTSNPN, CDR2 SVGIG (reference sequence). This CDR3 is CAWSVQGPETQYF. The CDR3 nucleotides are TGTGCCTGGAGTGTACAGGGGCCGGAGACCCAGTACTTC.

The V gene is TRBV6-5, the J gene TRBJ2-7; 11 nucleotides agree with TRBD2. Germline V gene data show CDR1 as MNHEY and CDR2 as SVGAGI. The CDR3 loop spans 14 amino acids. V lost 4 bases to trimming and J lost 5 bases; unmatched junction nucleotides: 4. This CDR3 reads CASSSGLAGDEQYF. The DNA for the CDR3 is TGTGCCAGCAGTTCCGGACTAGCGGGCGACGAGCAGTACTTC.

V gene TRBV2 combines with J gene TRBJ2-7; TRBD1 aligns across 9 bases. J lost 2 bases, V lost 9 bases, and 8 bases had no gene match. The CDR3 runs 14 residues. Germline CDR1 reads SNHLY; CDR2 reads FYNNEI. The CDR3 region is CASNRDRDTYEQYF. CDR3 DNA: TGTGCCAGTAACCGGGACAGGGATACCTACGAGCAGTACTTC.

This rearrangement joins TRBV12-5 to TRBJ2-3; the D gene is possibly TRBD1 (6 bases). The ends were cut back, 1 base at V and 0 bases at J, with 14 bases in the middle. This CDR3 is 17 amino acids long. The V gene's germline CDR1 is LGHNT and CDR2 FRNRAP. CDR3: CASGLDRVAGSTDTQYF. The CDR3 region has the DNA TGTGCTAGTGGTTTGGACAGGGTTGCCGGTAGCACAGATACGCAGTATTTT.

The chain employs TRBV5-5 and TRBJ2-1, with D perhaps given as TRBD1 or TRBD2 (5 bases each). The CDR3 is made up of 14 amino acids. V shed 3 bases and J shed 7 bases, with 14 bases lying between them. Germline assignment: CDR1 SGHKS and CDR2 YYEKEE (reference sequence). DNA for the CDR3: TGTGCCAGCAGCTATCCGGGGTGGGGGAATGAGCAGTTCTTC. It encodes CASSYPGWGNEQFF.

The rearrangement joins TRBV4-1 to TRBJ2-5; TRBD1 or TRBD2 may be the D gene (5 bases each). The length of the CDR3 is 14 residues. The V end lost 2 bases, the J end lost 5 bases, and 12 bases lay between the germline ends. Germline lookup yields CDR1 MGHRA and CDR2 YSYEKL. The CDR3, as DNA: TGCGCCAGCAGCCAAAGAGGGGCCGGGGAGACCCAGTACTTC. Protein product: CASSQRGAGETQYF.

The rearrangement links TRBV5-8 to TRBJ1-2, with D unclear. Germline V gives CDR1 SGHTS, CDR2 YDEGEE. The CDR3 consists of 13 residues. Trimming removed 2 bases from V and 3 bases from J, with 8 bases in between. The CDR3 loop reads CASSFAGYYGYTF. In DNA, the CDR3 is TGTGCCAGCAGCTTCGCGGGTTACTATGGCTACACCTTC.

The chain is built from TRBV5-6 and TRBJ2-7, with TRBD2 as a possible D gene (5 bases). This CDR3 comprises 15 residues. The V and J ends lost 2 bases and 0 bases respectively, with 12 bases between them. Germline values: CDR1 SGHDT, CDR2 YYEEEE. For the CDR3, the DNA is TGTGCCAGCAGCTTTGGGAGAAAGCGCTCCTACGAGCAGTACTTC. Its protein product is CASSFGRKRSYEQYF.

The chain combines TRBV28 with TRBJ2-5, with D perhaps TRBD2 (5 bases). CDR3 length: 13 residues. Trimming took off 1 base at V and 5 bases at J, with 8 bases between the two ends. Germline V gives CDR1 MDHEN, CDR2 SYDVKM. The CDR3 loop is CASSLLRVETQYF. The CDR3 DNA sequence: TGTGCCAGCAGTTTATTGCGGGTGGAGACCCAGTACTTC. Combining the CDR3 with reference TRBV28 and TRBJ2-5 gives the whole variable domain DVKVTQSSRYLVKRTGEKVFLECVQDMDHENMFWYRQDPGLGLRLIYFSYDVKMKEKGDIPEGYSVSREKKERFSLILESASTNQTSMYLCASSLLRVETQYFGPGTRLLVL.

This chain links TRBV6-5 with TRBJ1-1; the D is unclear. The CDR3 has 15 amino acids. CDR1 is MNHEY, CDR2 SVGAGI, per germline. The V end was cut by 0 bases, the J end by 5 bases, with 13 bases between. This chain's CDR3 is CASSYSGRGRTEAFF. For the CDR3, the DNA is TGTGCCAGCAGTTACTCAGGGCGGGGTAGGACTGAAGCTTTCTTT.

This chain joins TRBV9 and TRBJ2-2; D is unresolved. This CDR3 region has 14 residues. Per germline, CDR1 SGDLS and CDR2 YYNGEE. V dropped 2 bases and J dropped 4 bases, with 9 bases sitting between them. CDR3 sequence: CASSVVSGTGELFF. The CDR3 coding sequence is TGTGCCAGCAGCGTGGTATCCGGCACCGGGGAGCTGTTTTTT.

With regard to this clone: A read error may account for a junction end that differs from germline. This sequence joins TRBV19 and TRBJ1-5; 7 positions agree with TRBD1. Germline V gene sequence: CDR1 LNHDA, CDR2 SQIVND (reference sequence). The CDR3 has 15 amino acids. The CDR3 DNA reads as TGTGTCAGTAGTACGACTTCGCAGGGGGGTAGGCCCCAGCATTTT. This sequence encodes CVSSTTSQGGRPQHF.

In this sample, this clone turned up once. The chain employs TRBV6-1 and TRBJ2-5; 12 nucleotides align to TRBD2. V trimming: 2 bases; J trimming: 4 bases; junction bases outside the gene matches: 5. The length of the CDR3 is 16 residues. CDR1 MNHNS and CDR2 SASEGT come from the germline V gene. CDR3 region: CASSEWASGGGETQYF. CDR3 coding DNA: TGTGCCAGCAGTGAATGGGCTAGCGGGGGGGGAGAGACCCAGTACTTC.

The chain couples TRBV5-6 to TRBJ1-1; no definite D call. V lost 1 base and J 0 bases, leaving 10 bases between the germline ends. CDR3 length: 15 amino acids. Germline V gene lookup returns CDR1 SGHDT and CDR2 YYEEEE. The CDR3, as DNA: TGTGCCAGCAGCTTGTTACCCGGTATGAACACTGAAGCTTTCTTT. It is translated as CASSLLPGMNTEAFF.

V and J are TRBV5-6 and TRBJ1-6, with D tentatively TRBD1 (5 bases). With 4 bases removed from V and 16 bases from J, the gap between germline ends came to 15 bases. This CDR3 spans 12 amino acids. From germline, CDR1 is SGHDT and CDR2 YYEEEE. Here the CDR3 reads CASSPGTDRLHF. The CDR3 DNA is TGTGCCAGCAGCCCCGGGACGGACCGACTCCACTTT.

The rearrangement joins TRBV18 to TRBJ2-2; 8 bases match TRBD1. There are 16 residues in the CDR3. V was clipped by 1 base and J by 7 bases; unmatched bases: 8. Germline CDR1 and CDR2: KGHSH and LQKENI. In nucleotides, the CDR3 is TGTGCCAGCTCACCACAGGAGACAGGGGTCTTCGGGGAGCTGTTTTTT. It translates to CASSPQETGVFGELFF. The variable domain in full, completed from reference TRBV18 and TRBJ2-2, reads NAGVMQNPRHLVRRRGQEARLRCSPMKGHSHVYWYRQLPEEGLKFMVYLQKENIIDESGMPKERFSAEFPKEGPSILRIQQVVRGDSAAYFCASSPQETGVFGELFFGEGSRLTVL.

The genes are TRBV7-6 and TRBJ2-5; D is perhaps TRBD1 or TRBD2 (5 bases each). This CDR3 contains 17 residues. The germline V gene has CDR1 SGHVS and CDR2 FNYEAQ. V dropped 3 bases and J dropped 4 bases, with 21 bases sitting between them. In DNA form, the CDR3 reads TGTGCCAGCAGCTTTTCCTCGGGGACCGCTCTTGGAGAGACCCAGTACTTC. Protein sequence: CASSFSSGTALGETQYF. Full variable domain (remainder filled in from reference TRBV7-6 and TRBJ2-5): GAGVSQSPRYKVTKRGQDVALRCDPISGHVSLYWYRQALGQGPEFLTYFNYEAQQDKSGLPNDRFSAERPEGSISTLTIQRTEQRDSAMYRCASSFSSGTALGETQYFGPGTRLLVL.

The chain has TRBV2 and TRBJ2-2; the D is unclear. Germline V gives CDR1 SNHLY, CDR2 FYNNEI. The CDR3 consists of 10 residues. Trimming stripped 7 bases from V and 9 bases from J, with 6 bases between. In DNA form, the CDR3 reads TGTGCCAGCATGAATAGGGAGCTGTTTTTT. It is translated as CASMNRELFF.

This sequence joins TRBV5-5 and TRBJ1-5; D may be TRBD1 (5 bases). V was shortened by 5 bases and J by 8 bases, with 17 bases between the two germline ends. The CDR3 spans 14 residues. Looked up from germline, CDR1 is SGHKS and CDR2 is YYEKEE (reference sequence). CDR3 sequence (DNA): TGTGCCAGCAGGCATCACAGGCCCCCAAAGCCCCAGCATTTT. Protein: CASRHHRPPKPQHF.

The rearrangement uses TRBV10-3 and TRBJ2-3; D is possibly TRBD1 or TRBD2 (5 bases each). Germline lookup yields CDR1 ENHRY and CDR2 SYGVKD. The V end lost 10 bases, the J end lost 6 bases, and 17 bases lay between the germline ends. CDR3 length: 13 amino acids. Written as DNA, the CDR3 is TGTGCCAACCGAGGGGAAGGGGCTGATACGCAGTATTTT. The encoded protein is CANRGEGADTQYF.